Detailed here is one T cell receptor (beta chain). Its antigen is undetermined. The sample belongs to a study of response to subunit inactivated influenza vaccine. Study-level results: Each seasonal influenza vaccination, the authors suggested, recruits few new T cells.

CDR3 length: 12 residues. V dropped 8 bases and J dropped 3 bases, with 10 bases sitting between them. The V gene's germline CDR1 is ENHRY and CDR2 SYGVKD. TCRdb passed the RT-PCR reads through MiXCR, listing each CDR3 protein once. The table shows 650,000 to 800,000 distinct CDR3 sequences, with roughly 14% occurring only once. The receptor was isolated from a middle-aged man who received an inactivated influenza vaccine. Here the sequenced sample was PBMCs from blood, taken roughly 15 days before vaccination. This rearrangement joins TRBV10-3 to TRBJ1-2, with a weak D call TRBD1 (6 bases). CDR3 in amino acids: CAIAAGDYGYTF. The CDR3 nucleotides are TGTGCCATCGCGGCAGGGGACTATGGCTACACCTTC.